This TCR beta chain was profiled in a study of blood T cell repertoires in COVID-19. The authors' processing: Reference gene primer amplification yielded estimated nucleated cell counts. Generated by immunoSEQ multiplex PCR, the TCRdb table keeps only in-frame clones and is missing some. That table is the source of V, J and clone size, and D and trimming were worked out from the DNA. Seen here are around 140,000 clones, approximately 89% observed once, and the top ten hold around 1.5%. The sequence derives from a human donor in a cohort sampled during active COVID-19. The sample taken for sequencing was peripheral blood.

The CDR3 bases are TGTGCCAGCTCACCTATCCCCTCCTATAATTCACCCCTCCACTTT. It codes for CASSPIPSYNSPLHF. This sequence joins TRBV18 and TRBJ1-6, with D hard to call. V was cut by 3 bases and J by 0 bases, with 6 bases left in between. This CDR3 has 15 residues. Germline V lookup: CDR1 KGHSH, CDR2 LQKENI.